Shown below are 4 T cell receptor beta chains from a single sample sequenced in a study of T cell responses to AZD1222 COVID-19 vaccine. Some clones are missing from TCRdb's copy, which holds only in-frame ones; the method was immunoSEQ multiplex PCR. The sample consists of roughly 150,000 clones, 90% of them appearing once. The specimen comprised peripheral blood, sampled 28 days after the second AZD1222 dose. The receptors were gathered from an adult who received the AZD1222 COVID-19 vaccine.

The gene calls are TRBV5-1 and TRBJ2-5, with D possibly TRBD2 on 5 matching bases. The CDR3 is 14 amino acids. Looked up from germline, CDR1 is SGHRS and CDR2 is YFSETQ. V was pared by 4 bases and J by 0 bases, with 10 bases between. CDR3 in DNA: TGCGCCAGCAGCGCCGGGGATTACCAAGAGACCCAGTACTTC. This encodes CASSAGDYQETQYF.

The chain joins TRBV2 to TRBJ1-5; tentatively, D is TRBD1 (6 bases). Trimming removed 2 bases from V and 1 base from J, with 18 bases in between. Germline CDR1 reads SNHLY; CDR2 reads FYNNEI. This CDR3 contains 18 residues. CDR3 residues: CASSEHSQGLGSNQPQHF. In nucleotides, the CDR3 is TGTGCCAGCAGTGAACACTCCCAGGGGCTGGGGAGCAATCAGCCCCAGCATTTT.

The chain couples TRBV10-2 to TRBJ2-2, with D tentatively TRBD1 or TRBD2 (5 bases each). The CDR3 is 15 amino acids. With 3 bases removed from V and 0 bases from J, the gap between germline ends came to 8 bases. Germline V gene lookup returns CDR1 WSHSY and CDR2 SAAADI. The DNA of the CDR3 is TGCGCCAGCAGTGATTTGGGGGCGAACACCGGGGAGCTGTTTTTT. Its translation is CASSDLGANTGELFF.

Details on this clone: This sample also contains other DNA sequences that code for the same CDR3. This chain connects TRBV18 to TRBJ2-5, with TRBD1 matching over 10 bases. In germline, CDR1 is KGHSH, CDR2 LQKENI. CDR3 length: 14 amino acids. J gave up 4 bases and V 3 bases, and 2 bases lay outside the gene matches. The CDR3 DNA follows: TGTGCCAGCTCACCGGGACAGGGGCGAGAGACCCAGTACTTC. As protein: CASSPGQGRETQYF. The whole variable domain, remainder taken from reference TRBV18 and TRBJ2-5, is NAGVMQNPRHLVRRRGQEARLRCSPMKGHSHVYWYRQLPEEGLKFMVYLQKENIIDESGMPKERFSAEFPKEGPSILRIQQVVRGDSAAYFCASSPGQGRETQYFGPGTRLLVL.